Ten or more counts support the clone carrying this T cell receptor (beta chain). Its antigen is unidentified. The entry originates in a study of CD8 T cells in ankylosing spondylitis. The CDR3 covers 14 residues. Trimming removed 5 bases at V and 3 bases at J, with 13 bases between. Germline-derived CDR1 and CDR2 are LGHDT and YNNKEL (reference sequence). General study points: Clones linked with disease were CD8+ and fairly uncommon in the peripheral blood.

TCRdb reprocessed the 5' RACE reads with MiXCR, giving one entry per CDR3 protein. The table records about 130,000 distinct CDR3 sequences, around 9.3% of them present only once. The gene calls are TRBV3-1 and TRBJ1-1, with a possible D match to TRBD1 (5 bases). The TCR sequence derives from a male donor with ankylosing spondylitis or in good health (not recorded which). The sequencing sample was made of blood, either unsorted or a sorted T cell fraction (not recorded which). This CDR3 reads CASSSRGGDTEAFF. The CDR3 nucleotides read TGTGCCAGCAGCTCCCGGGGGGGGGACACTGAAGCTTTCTTT.